This passage covers 15 T cell receptor beta chains from one sample sequenced in a study of blood T cell repertoires in COVID-19 (dated by TCRdb to about 2020). The library was made by the immunoSEQ multiplex PCR assay. The source is immuneACCESS, and TCRdb retained only in-frame sequences with V and J called. Part of the clones is not carried over; for the studies checked, unresolved V genes explain less than half of this, and the remainder is unexplained. Here the sample has approximately 150,000 clones; 84% occur a single time. Clones ranked in the top ten supply roughly a tenth of the sample. Sequencing was carried out using peripheral blood. These TCRs come from a man in his 70s with active or convalescent COVID-19.

Of note for this clone: The same CDR3 is also encoded by other DNA sequences in this sample. V usage is TRBV12-3 or TRBV12-4 and J usage is TRBJ1-2; D remains unclear. The length of the CDR3 is 12 residues. The V gene lost 3 bases and the J gene lost 3 bases, with 5 bases spanning the gap. The CDR3 here is CASSFPDYGYTF. CDR3 coding DNA: TGTGCCAGCAGTTTTCCAGACTATGGCTACACCTTC.

This sequence joins TRBV7-2 and TRBJ2-1; 10 nucleotides agree with TRBD1. CDR3 length: 15 residues. CDR1 is SGHTA and CDR2 is FQGNSA in the germline V gene. Unmatched junction bases numbered 3, after V lost 5 bases and J lost 2 bases. The CDR3 DNA reads TGTGCCAGCAGCCGGGGACAGGGGACCTACAATGAGCAGTTCTTC. Its translation: CASSRGQGTYNEQFF.

The genes are TRBV5-1 and TRBJ2-5; the D is unclear. The CDR3 runs to 16 residues. V was clipped by 4 bases and J by 1 base, with 17 bases between them. The germline CDR1 and CDR2 sequences are SGHRS and YFSETQ. CDR3 nucleotide sequence: TGCGCCAGCAGCCCTCAACTGGGCTTCCTCCAAGAGACCCAGTACTTC. It encodes CASSPQLGFLQETQYF.

V gene TRBV30 combines with J gene TRBJ1-2; D remains ambiguous. This CDR3 comprises 13 residues. Germline V gene sequence: CDR1 GTSNPN, CDR2 SVGIG (reference sequence). V lost 5 bases, J lost 8 bases, and 18 bases lay in between. CDR3 residues: CAWENGVFGGYTF. The DNA of the CDR3 is TGTGCCTGGGAAAACGGGGTTTTTGGAGGCTACACCTTC.

The CDR3 loop is CASSPVAGGEEQYF. CDR3 nucleotide sequence: TGTGCCAGCTCACCAGTGGCAGGGGGCGAAGAGCAGTACTTC. This rearrangement joins TRBV18 to TRBJ2-7, with TRBD1 identical over 8 bases. Germline V CDR1 and CDR2: KGHSH, LQKENI. V shed 2 bases and J 7 bases; nucleotides not matched to a gene: 7. The CDR3 length is 14 residues.

This clone has only one observation. The rearrangement joins TRBV12-3 or TRBV12-4 to TRBJ2-7; possibly TRBD1 for D (5 bases). This CDR3 region has 12 residues. The V gene lost 6 bases and the J gene lost 3 bases, with 9 bases spanning the gap. CDR3 loop: CASRDQGYEQYF. CDR3 DNA: TGTGCCAGCAGGGATCAGGGCTACGAGCAGTACTTC.

V is TRBV18 and J is TRBJ1-3; 7 bases are shared with TRBD1. The CDR3 is 15 residues long. J gave up 0 bases and V 5 bases, and 4 bases lay outside the gene matches. The germline gives CDR1 KGHSH, CDR2 LQKENI. CDR3 amino acids: CASSSGQSSGNTIYF. The DNA of the CDR3 is TGTGCCAGCTCATCGGGACAGAGCTCTGGAAACACCATATATTTT.

The chain carries TRBV5-4 and TRBJ1-2; tentative D call: TRBD1 (5 bases). V was trimmed by 7 bases and J by 2 bases, leaving 15 bases between them. This CDR3 is built from 14 residues. The germline CDR1 and CDR2 sequences are SGHNT and YYREEE (reference sequence). The CDR3 protein is CASQPHRKNYGYTF. CDR3 nucleotides: TGTGCCAGCCAACCCCACAGGAAAAACTATGGCTACACCTTC. Drawing the rest from reference TRBV5-4 and TRBJ1-2, the complete variable domain is ETGVTQSPTHLIKTRGQQVTLRCSSQSGHNTVSWYQQALGQGPQFIFQYYREEENGRGNFPPRFSGLQFPNYSSELNVNALELDDSALYLCASQPHRKNYGYTFGSGTRLTVV.

In this sample, this clone turned up many times. The rearrangement joins TRBV4-1 to TRBJ2-5; 11 nucleotides align to TRBD1. Germline trimming cut 0 bases from V and 5 bases from J; bases unmatched to any gene: 5. The germline V gene has CDR1 MGHRA and CDR2 YSYEKL. CDR3 length: 16 residues. CDR3 DNA sequence: TGCGCCAGCAGCCAAGATCGGGACAGGGGGATGGAGACCCAGTACTTC. Protein product: CASSQDRDRGMETQYF.

The rearrangement joins TRBV30 to TRBJ2-2, with D unclear. This CDR3 region has 12 residues. Trimming took off 3 bases at V and 4 bases at J, with 6 bases between the two ends. Germline loops: CDR1 GTSNPN, CDR2 SVGIG (reference sequence). In DNA form, the CDR3 reads TGTGCCTGGAGCCTACGCACCGGGGAGCTGTTTTTT. Translated, it gives CAWSLRTGELFF.

Notes on this clone: One end of the junction is discordant with germline, which a read error may explain. The V gene is TRBV2, the J gene TRBJ2-2; D may be TRBD1 (5 bases). Germline V lookup: CDR1 SNHLY, CDR2 FYNNEI. The CDR3 runs 14 residues. CDR3: CASIGAGNAGELFF. CDR3 nucleotide sequence: TGTGCCAGCATCGGAGCAGGGAACGCCGGGGAGCTGTTTTTT.

The rearrangement links TRBV2 to TRBJ1-5; 10 bases map to TRBD1. Germline loops: CDR1 SNHLY, CDR2 FYNNEI. CDR3 size: 16 residues. J lost 5 bases, V lost 6 bases, and 10 bases had no gene match. The DNA of the CDR3 is TGTGCCAGCAGAGCCCCGGGACAGGGGAAGTATCAGCCCCAGCATTTT. Its protein product is CASRAPGQGKYQPQHF. The full variable domain, with the rest looked up from reference TRBV2 and TRBJ1-5, is EPEVTQTPSHQVTQMGQEVILRCVPISNHLYFYWYRQILGQKVEFLVSFYNNEISEKSEIFDDQFSVERPDGSNFTLKIRSTKLEDSAMYFCASRAPGQGKYQPQHFGDGTRLSIL.

This chain connects TRBV2 to TRBJ2-1; 10 positions match TRBD2. Per the germline V gene, CDR1 is SNHLY and CDR2 is FYNNEI. Germline trimming cut 1 base from V and 9 bases from J; bases unmatched to any gene: 6. The CDR3 totals 15 residues. In nucleotides, the CDR3 is TGTGCCAGCAGTGAAGAAGCGGGGGGGCGTAGTGAGCAGTTCTTC. As protein: CASSEEAGGRSEQFF.

The J gene is TRBJ1-5, the V gene TRBV4-3, with D tentatively TRBD1 (6 bases). Germline V gene data show CDR1 as LGHNA and CDR2 as YSLEER. The CDR3 sequence is 16 residues long. The V and J ends lost 0 bases and 2 bases respectively, with 11 bases between them. The CDR3 is CASSQDGTHCNQPQHF. The CDR3 bases are TGCGCCAGCAGCCAAGATGGGACACATTGCAATCAGCCCCAGCATTTT.

The rearrangement links TRBV11-3 to TRBJ2-1; 12 bases align to TRBD2. The CDR3 has 16 residues. Per the germline V gene, CDR1 is SGHNT and CDR2 is YENEEA. The ends lost 1 base at V and 8 bases at J; junction bases unmatched: 6. The CDR3 coding sequence is TGTGCCAGCAGCTTAGGTCTAGCGGGGGGGCAGGATGAGCAGTTCTTC. Protein product: CASSLGLAGGQDEQFF.